This is a list of T cell receptor beta chains from one sample in a study of a mutant IDH1 vaccine in newly diagnosed glioma. For these TCRs, the target antigens are not known. The assay was immunoSEQ multiplex PCR, and TCRdb's table has in-frame clones only and misses some. Altogether approximately 84,000 clones are present, about 81% being singletons, with the ten largest covering about 5.7%. The specimen was PBMCs, collected from a glioma patient whose treatment included an IDH1 peptide vaccine. The receptors here all came from a man in his forties or fifties with glioma. Each CDR3 is given with its conserved first and last residue. A D gene is named only where the DNA matches it firmly. Clone sizes are given selectively: once, few, many, or a class where the clone is expanded.

TRBV7-9,.,TRBJ2-7,once,CASSLERASSYEQYF,TGTGCCAGCAGCTTAGAGCGAGCTAGCTCCTACGAGCAGTACTTC
TRBV30,TRBD1,TRBJ1-6,few,CAWMVTGSWSPLHF,TGTGCCTGGATGGTGACAGGGTCTTGGTCACCCCTCCACTTT
TRBV5-6,.,TRBJ2-5,.,CASSLGLGETQYF,TGTGCCAGCAGCTTGGGCCTCGGAGAGACCCAGTACTTC
TRBV4-2,TRBD2,TRBJ2-2,.,CASSPGGNTGELFF,TGTGCCAGCAGCCCGGGAGGGAACACCGGGGAGCTGTTTTTT
TRBV19,.,TRBJ2-1,.,CASSLSNEQFF,TGTGCCAGTTCCCTTAGCAATGAGCAGTTCTTC
TRBV18,TRBD1,TRBJ2-5,.,CASSLKTGGSETQYF,TGTGCCAGCTCGCTCAAAACAGGGGGCAGTGAGACCCAGTACTTC
TRBV23-1,.,TRBJ2-7,.,CASSQSPGPNPREQYF,TGCGCCAGCAGTCAATCGCCGGGACCGAACCCACGCGAGCAGTACTTC
TRBV27,TRBD2,TRBJ2-2,.,CASSLEPTSGSWGELFF,TGTGCCAGCAGTCTGGAACCTACTAGCGGGAGTTGGGGGGAGCTGTTTTTT
TRBV5-5,.,TRBJ2-7,.,CASSSDTVSEQYF,TGTGCCAGCAGCTCTGATACAGTATCCGAGCAGTACTTC
TRBV4-2,.,TRBJ2-3,.,CASSREVAVEKDTQYF,TGTGCCAGCAGCCGGGAAGTGGCGGTTGAGAAAGATACGCAGTATTTT
TRBV27,.,TRBJ2-7,.,CASSFGQGNSEQYF,TGTGCCAGCAGTTTTGGGCAGGGTAACTCCGAGCAGTACTTC
TRBV19,TRBD1,TRBJ1-5,.,CASSIPGQRPGQPQHF,TGTGCCAGTAGTATACCGGGACAGCGCCCGGGGCAGCCCCAGCATTTT
TRBV7-9,TRBD1,TRBJ1-6,.,CASSLGQGAANSPLHF,TGTGCCAGCAGCTTGGGACAGGGGGCGGCTAATTCACCCCTCCACTTT
TRBV10-3,TRBD1,TRBJ1-5,few,CAIGTGRPHQPQHF,TGTGCCATTGGGACAGGGAGGCCCCATCAGCCCCAGCATTTT
TRBV5-1,.,TRBJ2-5,.,CASSLASGGETQYF,TGCGCCAGCAGCTTGGCCAGTGGCGGAGAGACCCAGTACTTC
TRBV27,TRBD1,TRBJ1-1,once,CASNDRGRNTEAFF,TGTGCCAGCAACGACAGGGGACGGAACACTGAAGCTTTCTTT
TRBV6-9,.,TRBJ2-7,once,CASSPNRTYYEQYF,TGTGCCAGCAGTCCCAACAGGACTTACTACGAGCAGTACTTC
TRBV4-3,.,TRBJ2-3,.,CASSQDMSFRGAADTQYF,TGCGCCAGCAGCCAAGATATGTCTTTTCGGGGGGCGGCGGATACGCAGTATTTT
TRBV5-4,.,TRBJ2-2,.,CASSPAGTANTGELFF,TGTGCCAGCAGCCCCGCCGGGACGGCAAACACCGGGGAGCTGTTTTTT
TRBV10-1,.,TRBJ2-7,.,CASSGQGSPLYEQYF,TGCGCCAGCAGTGGCCAAGGGAGTCCTCTCTACGAGCAGTACTTC
TRBV6-1,.,TRBJ2-7,.,CASSMAAGRYEQYF,TGTGCCAGCAGTATGGCGGCGGGACGCTACGAGCAGTACTTC
TRBV5-4,TRBD2,TRBJ2-3,.,CASSRLAGNTDTQYF,TGTGCCAGCAGTCGACTAGCGGGGAACACAGATACGCAGTATTTT
TRBV9,.,TRBJ1-5,few,CASSPGTFLIQPQHF,TGTGCCAGCAGCCCCGGGACGTTCTTAATTCAGCCCCAGCATTTT
TRBV5-4,.,TRBJ1-1,.,CASSLDRNTEAFF,TGTGCCAGCAGCTTGGATAGGAACACTGAAGCTTTCTTT
TRBV9,.,TRBJ1-4,few,CASSVGRTTNEKLFF,TGTGCCAGCAGCGTAGGTCGCACAACTAATGAAAAACTGTTTTTT
TRBV2,.,TRBJ2-3,.,CASSGGRGTDTQYF,TGTGCCAGCAGTGGGGGCCGGGGCACAGATACGCAGTATTTT
TRBV19,.,TRBJ1-1,.,CASSIALGYTEAFF,TGTGCCAGTAGTATAGCCCTGGGCTACACTGAAGCTTTCTTT
TRBV5-6,TRBD1,TRBJ2-2,.,CASRPPGQGVGELFF,TGTGCCAGCAGACCGCCGGGACAGGGCGTCGGGGAGCTGTTTTTT
TRBV29-1,TRBD2,TRBJ2-7,.,CSVVLASGRVHEQYF,TGCAGCGTTGTACTAGCCAGCGGGAGGGTACACGAGCAGTACTTC
TRBV28,.,TRBJ2-1,.,CASSYGTSYNEQFF,TGTGCCAGCAGCTACGGGACATCGTACAATGAGCAGTTCTTC
TRBV4-3,TRBD1,TRBJ1-4,.,CASSRDRGGSNEKLFF,TGCGCCAGCAGCAGAGACAGGGGGGGATCTAATGAAAAACTGTTTTTT
TRBV6-6,.,TRBJ2-7,.,CASSYQEVSYEQYF,TGTGCCAGCAGTTACCAAGAAGTCTCCTACGAGCAGTACTTC
TRBV10-3,TRBD2,TRBJ2-1,.,CAISDIGLADNEQFF,TGTGCCATCAGTGATATAGGACTAGCGGACAATGAGCAGTTCTTC
TRBV7-9,TRBD1,TRBJ2-5,.,CASSPRDRGMGETQYF,TGTGCCAGCAGCCCAAGGGACAGGGGAATGGGAGAGACCCAGTACTTC
TRBV7-3,.,TRBJ1-6,.,CASSLTGNSYNSPLHF,TGTGCCAGCAGCTTAACAGGAAACTCCTATAATTCACCCCTCCACTTT
TRBV11-1,.,TRBJ2-5,.,CASSLALGPGQETQYF,TGTGCCAGCAGCTTAGCGCTAGGACCAGGGCAAGAGACCCAGTACTTC
TRBV30,TRBD1,TRBJ2-7,.,CAWDTDRGLNTYEQYF,TGTGCCTGGGATACGGACAGGGGACTAAACACCTACGAGCAGTACTTC
TRBV4-3,.,TRBJ1-4,.,CASSHRREKLFF,TGCGCCAGCAGCCACCGGCGGGAAAAACTGTTTTTT
TRBV6-5,TRBD2,TRBJ2-5,.,CASSSTSGTQETQYF,TGTGCCAGCAGTTCTACTAGCGGGACCCAAGAGACCCAGTACTTC
TRBV2,TRBD1,TRBJ1-5,.,CASRPGQYSNQPQHF,TGTGCCAGCAGACCGGGACAGTATAGCAATCAGCCCCAGCATTTT
TRBV6-5,.,TRBJ2-7,once,CASSYLYEQYF,TGTGCCAGCAGTTACTTATACGAGCAGTACTTC
TRBV27,.,TRBJ2-5,.,CASSPGDLTQYF,TGTGCCAGCAGTCCCGGGGATCTGACCCAGTACTTC
TRBV7-2,.,TRBJ2-3,.,CASTSAGASTDTQYF,TGTGCCAGCACCTCGGCCGGGGCTTCTACAGATACGCAGTATTTT
TRBV29-1,.,TRBJ2-5,.,CSVEYLGQGFQETQYF,TGCAGCGTTGAATATCTAGGGCAGGGGTTCCAAGAGACCCAGTACTTC
TRBV10-1,.,TRBJ1-5,.,CASSGQGNQPQHF,TGCGCCAGCAGTGGGCAGGGGAATCAGCCCCAGCATTTT
TRBV5-4,TRBD2,TRBJ2-7,.,CASSLVVAGGTEQYF,TGTGCCAGCAGCTTGGTGGTTGCGGGGGGAACCGAGCAGTACTTC
TRBV2,.,TRBJ1-2,.,CASSLKAGGSYGYTF,TGTGCCAGCAGCCTTAAGGCAGGAGGGAGCTATGGCTACACCTTC
TRBV29-1,.,TRBJ1-1,.,CSARGTLNTEAFF,TGCAGCGCCAGGGGCACATTGAACACTGAAGCTTTCTTT
TRBV28,TRBD2,TRBJ2-5,.,CASSPTGLVETQYF,TGTGCCAGCAGTCCCACGGGACTAGTCGAGACCCAGTACTTC
TRBV4-3,.,TRBJ2-7,.,CASSQGFVRTTIYEQYF,TGCGCCAGCAGCCAAGGGTTTGTAAGGACCACCATCTACGAGCAGTACTTC
TRBV10-3,.,TRBJ2-5,.,CAISESLQGETQYF,TGTGCCATCAGTGAGTCGCTGCAGGGAGAGACCCAGTACTTC
TRBV14,.,TRBJ2-5,.,CASSQWFSSETQYF,TGTGCCAGCAGCCAATGGTTTAGCTCGGAGACCCAGTACTTC
TRBV14,.,TRBJ2-3,.,CASSQGRWEQYF,TGTGCCAGCAGCCAAGGGAGATGGGAGCAGTATTTT
TRBV5-5,.,TRBJ1-6,.,CASSRDKSSYNSPLHF,TGTGCCAGCAGCCGGGACAAAAGCTCCTATAATTCACCCCTCCACTTT
TRBV11-3,TRBD2,TRBJ2-5,.,CASSEGTGTSGGETQYF,TGTGCCAGCAGCGAAGGCACGGGGACTAGCGGCGGAGAGACCCAGTACTTC
TRBV18,.,TRBJ1-1,.,CASSPGRQSLRVRNTEAFF,TGTGCCAGCTCACCAGGAAGACAGTCCCTCCGAGTGAGGAACACTGAAGCTTTCTTT
TRBV4-1,TRBD1,TRBJ1-5,.,CASSQGQGGTQPQHF,TGCGCCAGCAGCCAAGGGCAGGGGGGGACTCAGCCCCAGCATTTT
TRBV4-3,TRBD1,TRBJ1-1,.,CASSPNEQGALGTEAFF,TGCGCCAGCAGTCCTAACGAACAGGGGGCACTGGGGACTGAAGCTTTCTTT
TRBV7-2,TRBD2,TRBJ2-7,.,CASSLSAGDPNEQYF,TGTGCCAGCAGCCTGTCAGCGGGGGACCCCAACGAGCAGTACTTC
TRBV19,.,TRBJ2-5,.,CASSTNGGGETQYF,TGTGCCAGTAGTACCAACGGAGGGGGAGAGACCCAGTACTTC